A selection of T cell receptor beta chains follows, all from one sample in a study of T-cell reconstitution after alpha-beta-depleted transplantation in children. TCRdb called the PCR reads again in MiXCR, with one record for every CDR3 protein. The table shows approximately 510,000 distinct CDR3 sequences, with around 18% occurring only once. Specimen: PBMCs from the stem cell graft donor, collected from the stem cell graft. The source is a human donor who donated a stem cell graft to a child with acute lymphoblastic leukemia. Each CDR3 is given with its conserved first and last residue. A D gene is named only where the DNA matches it firmly. Clone size is shown for a subset of rows, as once, few, many or a class of expanded clone.

TRBV2	TRBJ2-1	NA	NA	CASSGGTGPYNEQFF	TGTGCCAGCAGTGGTGGAACAGGCCCCTACAATGAGCAGTTCTTC
TRBV18	TRBJ2-7	NA	NA	CASSPRDKDYEQYF	TGTGCCAGCTCACCTCGGGACAAAGATTACGAGCAGTACTTC
TRBV29-1	TRBJ2-3	NA	few	CSVEDPRRGDTQYF	TGCAGCGTTGAAGACCCACGGCGGGGAGATACGCAGTATTTT
TRBV20-1	TRBJ2-2	TRBD2	few	CSASLSGSLTGELFF	TGCAGTGCAAGCCTTAGCGGGAGTTTAACCGGGGAGCTGTTTTTT
TRBV5-5	TRBJ1-1	NA	NA	CASSGTVKNTEAFF	TGTGCCAGCAGCGGGACGGTCAAGAACACTGAAGCTTTCTTT
TRBV7-9	TRBJ1-6	TRBD1	NA	CASSPPGDSINSPLHF	TGTGCCAGCAGCCCTCCGGGGGACAGCATTAATTCACCCCTCCACTTT
TRBV12-3/TRBV12-4	TRBJ2-3	TRBD2	few	CASSPHSGRQGDTQYF	TGTGCCAGCAGCCCACACAGCGGGAGGCAGGGAGATACGCAGTATTTT
TRBV20-1	TRBJ2-1	TRBD2	NA	CSARQLAGGHNEQFF	TGCAGTGCTAGACAACTAGCGGGAGGACACAATGAGCAGTTCTTC
TRBV27	TRBJ2-3	NA	NA	CASMTEPTDTQYF	TGTGCCAGCATGACAGAACCCACAGATACGCAGTATTTT
TRBV5-1	TRBJ2-2	NA	NA	CASSSTGQTNTGELFF	TGCGCCAGCAGCTCAACTGGACAGACGAACACCGGGGAGCTGTTTTTT
TRBV5-5	TRBJ2-3	NA	few	CASSWDWIYTDTQYF	TGTGCCAGCAGCTGGGACTGGATTTACACAGATACGCAGTATTTT
TRBV7-7	TRBJ2-2	NA	NA	CASSSGTYTGELFF	TGTGCCAGCAGCTCCGGGACCTACACCGGGGAGCTGTTTTTT
TRBV25-1	TRBJ2-5	TRBD2	few	CASSEYGRGEETQYF	TGTGCCAGCAGTGAATACGGGAGGGGGGAAGAGACCCAGTACTTC
TRBV20-1	TRBJ1-4	NA	NA	CSAPESGRKNEKLFF	TGCAGTGCACCTGAATCTGGCAGAAAAAATGAAAAACTGTTTTTT
TRBV10-2	TRBJ1-2	NA	NA	CATRGAEGYTF	TGCGCCACAAGGGGGGCGGAAGGCTACACCTTC
TRBV20-1	TRBJ2-7	NA	NA	CSAMRDQDEQYF	TGCAGTGCTATGAGGGACCAGGACGAGCAGTACTTC
TRBV2	TRBJ2-1	TRBD2	few	CASSLAGLTNNEQFF	TGTGCCAGCTCACTAGCGGGATTGACGAACAATGAGCAGTTCTTC
TRBV12-3/TRBV12-4	TRBJ1-1	NA	NA	CASSLRGRGNTEAFF	TGTGCCAGCAGTTTACGGGGGCGGGGGAACACTGAAGCTTTCTTT
TRBV7-2	TRBJ2-7	NA	few	CASSPYRAVSYEQYF	TGTGCCAGCAGCCCCTATAGGGCGGTATCCTACGAGCAGTACTTC
TRBV10-2	TRBJ1-1	NA	few	CASSESNTGREAFF	TGCGCCAGCAGTGAGTCGAACACAGGGAGAGAAGCTTTCTTT
TRBV3-1	TRBJ2-5	NA	NA	CASSQEWGVGETQYF	TGTGCCAGCAGCCAAGAATGGGGGGTTGGAGAGACCCAGTACTTC
TRBV5-1	TRBJ2-7	TRBD1	few	CASSLNRGGLEYF	TGCGCCAGCAGCTTGAACAGGGGCGGACTGGAGTACTTC
TRBV6-1	TRBJ1-5	TRBD1	few	CASRPRRDSYQPQHF	TGTGCCAGCAGACCCAGGAGGGACAGCTATCAGCCCCAGCATTTT
TRBV5-1	TRBJ2-2	TRBD2	once	CASSLSLAVNTGELFF	TGCGCCAGCAGCTTATCTCTAGCGGTGAACACCGGGGAGCTGTTTTTT
TRBV12-3/TRBV12-4	TRBJ2-2	TRBD2	NA	CASSSGTSGSPGELFF	TGTGCCAGCAGTTCCGGGACTAGCGGGAGCCCCGGGGAGCTGTTTTTT
TRBV27	TRBJ2-7	NA	few	CASSLSGVVYEQYF	TGTGCCAGCAGTTTATCAGGGGTTGTCTACGAGCAGTACTTC